This TCR beta chain was documented in a study of sequential checkpoint blockade in melanoma (dated by TCRdb to about 2019). Some background on the complete study: In a 1:1 randomization, patients received either first-line nivolumab then ipilimumab (arm A) or ipilimumab then nivolumab (arm B). Maintenance nivolumab came after each of the two trial sequences. DNA from 90 to 100 pretreatment melanoma tumor samples was subjected to TCRbeta immunosequencing. For around 21 patients, matched tumor biopsies were obtained before treatment and at week 13, following single-agent nivolumab (arm A) or ipilimumab (arm B). Roughly 80% of the matched pre- and post-treatment tumor biopsy pairs came from the same lesion. Broader findings and caveats from the paper: PD-L1 staining and CD8+ T-cell counts correlated with tumor T-cell fraction and clonality, whereas mutational load did not. Patients whose tumor T-cell fraction and clonality increased by week 13 were about 30 times more likely to achieve clinical benefit. The response-prediction model combining TCR metrics and mutation burden needs validation in larger, independent patient cohorts. Small sample sizes and reduced statistical power limited the analyses of tumor T-cell fraction within each arm. Among patients in the nivolumab-first arm (arm A), tumor TIL clonality before treatment was associated with response (P = .04).

The treatment or condition label, as the study defines it: randomized to nivolumab then ipilimumab (arm A) or the reverse (arm B). None of the patients in the trial had previously been given DNA-damaging chemotherapy. The samples were obtained from melanoma patients enrolled in CheckMate 064, an open-label, randomized phase II trial testing sequential checkpoint blockade. Tumor TCR sequencing used genomic DNA from formalin-fixed paraffin-embedded (FFPE) tissue samples. The immunoSEQ Assay was used to immunosequence TCRbeta CDR3 regions from genomic DNA. Genomic DNA was amplified by bias-controlled multiplex PCR before high-throughput sequencing. Turning to the authors' computational methods: To quantify the absolute abundance of each unique TCRbeta CDR3 region, the sequences were collapsed and filtered. Clonality, defined as 1 minus Pielou's evenness, was calculated using only productive rearrangements. Tumor T-cell fraction was computed by normalizing TCRbeta template counts to usable DNA, estimated from several housekeeping genes. Clones with significantly greater frequencies in on-treatment versus baseline samples were identified using a previously published method. Not all clones reach the TCRdb copy of this immuneACCESS table, which keeps in-frame sequences only. Checked studies attribute under half of the gap to unresolved V genes and leave the rest unexplained. D and trimming come from the DNA, and the V and J calls and clone size come from that table. Counted in this sample were around 13,000 clones; 27% of them appeared once. The ten largest make up around 16% of the sample.

Comments on this clone: No antigen is known for it. Base qualities are not at hand, and no much larger clone is one base apart.

The sample was tumor tissue (inferred from file names), taken from a patient given nivolumab and ipilimumab in sequence. This sequence originates from a human donor with melanoma.

This receptor carries the CDR3 CSVERVGQHNEQFF. Read as DNA, the sequence is TGCAGCGTTGAGAGGGTGGGGCAGCACAATGAGCAGTTCTTC. Here the chain combines TRBV29-1 and TRBJ2-1; the D segment may tentatively be TRBD1 or TRBD2, each giving 5 matched bases. From its cysteine to its phenylalanine, the CDR3 spans 14 amino acids. Only the CDR3 region is kept as DNA, spanning 42 bases read in frame from base 1. Via the germline V gene, CDR1 is SQVTM and CDR2 ANQGSEA. Deletion took 3 bases off V and 5 bases off J, with a span of 14 bases between the germline ends.